This entry lists 18 T cell receptor beta chains sequenced from one sample in a study of blood T cell repertoires in COVID-19. Measured with immunoSEQ multiplex PCR; TCRdb has only the in-frame clones, and not every one. The table has approximately 220,000 clones, 80% to 85% seen once. Sequenced sample: peripheral blood. The origin of the receptors is a woman in her twenties or thirties who had recovered from COVID-19.

The chain has TRBV6-1 and TRBJ2-3; 9 bases match TRBD1. V dropped 3 bases and J dropped 1; count of bases not matched to a gene: 5. CDR3 length: 16 amino acids. The germline V gene encodes CDR1 MNHNS and CDR2 SASEGT. CDR3 sequence: CASSDRTGAGTDTQYF. The DNA of the CDR3 is TGTGCCAGCAGTGACAGGACAGGGGCAGGCACAGATACGCAGTATTTT.

This chain connects TRBV11-2 to TRBJ1-1; D not resolved. This CDR3 is built from 12 residues. CDR1 and CDR2 from the germline V gene are SGHAT and FQNNGV. V was trimmed by 6 bases and J by 6 bases, leaving 11 bases between them. This CDR3 reads CASSWGGAEAFF. CDR3 in DNA: TGTGCCAGCAGTTGGGGAGGAGCTGAAGCTTTCTTT.

The rearrangement uses TRBV19 and TRBJ1-1; 8 bases are shared with TRBD1. Trimming removed 9 bases from V and 2 bases from J; junction bases left unmatched: 8. From germline, CDR1 is LNHDA and CDR2 SQIVND (reference sequence). The CDR3 has 14 residues. The CDR3, as DNA: TGTGCCAGCCGGCGAGGACAGGGAAACACTGAAGCTTTCTTT. Protein: CASRRGQGNTEAFF.

The gene calls are TRBV2 and TRBJ2-7; 8 bases match TRBD2. This CDR3 has 12 residues. J gave up 7 bases and V 2 bases, and 1 base lay outside the gene matches. CDR1 is SNHLY, CDR2 FYNNEI, per germline. The CDR3 is CASSETSGEQYF. CDR3 in DNA: TGTGCCAGCAGTGAAACTAGCGGTGAGCAGTACTTC.

This chain connects TRBV5-6 to TRBJ1-6; 8 bases are a match to TRBD1. The CDR3 is 15 amino acids. V dropped 5 bases and J dropped 8; count of bases not matched to a gene: 9. Germline CDR1 and CDR2: SGHDT and YYEEEE. The CDR3: CASSPGQGDYSPLHF. The CDR3 DNA is TGTGCCAGCAGTCCCGGACAGGGCGACTATTCACCCCTCCACTTT.

The genes are TRBV9 and TRBJ1-1; tentatively, D is TRBD1 (5 bases). V was shortened by 0 bases and J by 4 bases, with 13 bases between the two germline ends. Per the germline V gene, CDR1 is SGDLS and CDR2 is YYNGEE. The CDR3 covers 15 residues. This chain's CDR3 is CASSVVQDGATEAFF. The CDR3, as DNA: TGTGCCAGCAGCGTAGTTCAGGATGGGGCCACTGAAGCTTTCTTT.

The rearrangement joins TRBV6-2 or TRBV6-3 to TRBJ2-3, with TRBD2 identical over 8 bases. Germline trimming cut 1 base from V and 0 bases from J; bases unmatched to any gene: 3. This CDR3 region has 16 residues. Germline loops: CDR1 MNHEY, CDR2 SVGEGT. CDR3 protein: CASSYWRGVSTDTQYF. CDR3 in DNA: TGTGCCAGCAGTTACTGGCGGGGGGTTAGCACAGATACGCAGTATTTT.

This rearrangement joins TRBV9 to TRBJ2-3, with 11 bases fitting TRBD1. Germline values: CDR1 SGDLS, CDR2 YYNGEE. The CDR3 has 12 amino acids. V was pared by 4 bases and J by 11 bases, with 3 bases of the junction left unmatched. The CDR3 DNA reads as TGTGCCAGCAGCAGGGGACAGGGGGAGCAGTATTTT. This gives the protein CASSRGQGEQYF.

The V and J genes are TRBV28 and TRBJ1-4, with a tentative D call TRBD1 (6 bases). This CDR3 region has 14 residues. Germline V CDR1 and CDR2: MDHEN, SYDVKM. The V end was cut by 8 bases, the J end by 2 bases, with 12 bases between. The CDR3, as DNA: TGTGCCAGCTACAATGGGGGCACTAATGAAAAACTGTTTTTT. This codes for CASYNGGTNEKLFF.

The chain joins TRBV15 to TRBJ1-6; 9 bases are shared with TRBD1. With V trimmed by 7 bases and J by 10 bases, 8 bases remained unmatched. From germline, CDR1 is LNHNV and CDR2 YYDKDF (reference sequence). There are 14 residues in the CDR3. As DNA, the CDR3 is TGTGCCACCACTCCGGGACAGGGTAAATCACCCCTCCACTTT. Encoded protein: CATTPGQGKSPLHF.

This rearrangement joins TRBV5-6 to TRBJ1-4; 7 positions agree with TRBD1. V dropped 2 bases and J dropped 0; count of bases not matched to a gene: 1. Germline CDR1 SGHDT, CDR2 YYEEEE. The CDR3 contains 15 residues. The CDR3 DNA sequence: TGTGCCAGCAGCTTAGGACAGGCAACTAATGAAAAACTGTTTTTT. Translation: CASSLGQATNEKLFF.

This clone was seen a handful of times. The same CDR3 also results from other DNA sequences found in this sample. The CDR3 coding sequence is TGCGCCAGCAGCTTGGCCGGGACAGGGGAGGAGACCCAGTACTTC. Protein sequence: CASSLAGTGEETQYF. The chain has TRBV5-1 and TRBJ2-5; the match to TRBD1 covers 10 bases. CDR3 length: 15 amino acids. The trim removed 0 bases at V and 5 bases at J, leaving 4 bases unmatched. Germline CDR1 and CDR2: SGHRS and YFSETQ.

In its sample, this clone was seen a few times. Other nucleotide sequences from this sample produce the same CDR3. J is TRBJ2-5 and V is TRBV19, with D perhaps matching TRBD1 (6 bases). In germline, CDR1 is LNHDA, CDR2 SQIVND (reference sequence). V shed 0 bases and J shed 4 bases, with 12 bases lying between them. The CDR3 totals 15 residues. The CDR3 DNA sequence: TGTGCCAGTAGTATAGACAGGGGATCGACAGAGACCCAGTACTTC. This codes for CASSIDRGSTETQYF.

This clone has just one count. The rearrangement joins TRBV6-1 to TRBJ1-2; 7 bases fit TRBD1. V was pared by 2 bases and J by 5 bases, with 8 bases of the junction left unmatched. The CDR3 covers 15 residues. Germline V gives CDR1 MNHNS, CDR2 SASEGT. Written as DNA, the CDR3 is TGTGCCAGCAGTGAAATAGAACAGGGGCGTTATGGCTACACCTTC. Protein product: CASSEIEQGRYGYTF.

V usage is TRBV5-4 and J usage is TRBJ2-3; 7 nucleotides match TRBD1. The CDR3 is 15 amino acids. Unmatched junction bases numbered 5, after V lost 4 bases and J lost 0 bases. The germline CDR1 and CDR2 sequences are SGHNT and YYREEE (reference sequence). CDR3 in amino acids: CASSQGQSSTDTQYF. In DNA, the CDR3 is TGTGCCAGCAGCCAGGGACAGTCTAGCACAGATACGCAGTATTTT. Variable domain in full (rest from reference TRBV5-4 and TRBJ2-3): ETGVTQSPTHLIKTRGQQVTLRCSSQSGHNTVSWYQQALGQGPQFIFQYYREEENGRGNFPPRFSGLQFPNYSSELNVNALELDDSALYLCASSQGQSSTDTQYFGPGTRLTVL.

This clone came up once. V is TRBV7-2 and J is TRBJ2-7, with TRBD2 as a possible D gene (5 bases). Germline-derived CDR1 and CDR2 are SGHTA and FQGNSA. This CDR3 contains 14 residues. Trimming pared 5 bases from V and 0 bases from J, leaving 11 bases between. CDR3 sequence (DNA): TGTGCCAGCAGCCCGACGGGGTTCTCCTACGAGCAGTACTTC. Translating gives CASSPTGFSYEQYF.

This chain connects TRBV19 to TRBJ1-1; TRBD1 might be the D (5 bases). The CDR3 totals 16 residues. The germline V and J ends were trimmed by 0 bases and 3 bases, with 14 bases remaining between them. Germline V gives CDR1 LNHDA, CDR2 SQIVND (reference sequence). The DNA for the CDR3 is TGTGCCAGTAGTATAGATCGGGGGGTTCGGGACACTGAAGCTTTCTTT. This gives the protein CASSIDRGVRDTEAFF.

The chain carries TRBV19 and TRBJ2-3; 7 bases are a match to TRBD2. The V gene's germline CDR1 is LNHDA and CDR2 SQIVND (reference sequence). The CDR3 is made up of 16 amino acids. V was pared by 5 bases and J by 5 bases, with 13 bases of the junction left unmatched. The CDR3 nucleotides read TGTGCCAGTAGTTTACTCGTCGGGCGGGAGCTAGATACGCAGTATTTT. This encodes CASSLLVGRELDTQYF.